These 20 T cell receptor beta chains came from one sample sequenced in a study of T cell responses to AZD1222 COVID-19 vaccine. This table comes from immunoSEQ multiplex PCR, and its TCRdb copy is limited to in-frame clones, with some not included. The sample records roughly 100,000 clones, 90% being singletons. The source was peripheral blood, collected on day 0 of AZD1222 vaccination. These receptors were obtained from an adult in good health.

J is TRBJ1-6 and V is TRBV11-2, with D possibly matching TRBD1 (5 bases). The CDR3 runs 15 residues. Germline V gene data show CDR1 as SGHAT and CDR2 as FQNNGV. Trimming shortened V by 6 bases and J by 6 bases, and 15 bases separated the two germline ends. The DNA of the CDR3 is TGTGCCAGCAGATCCCCGGGACGGAGTAATTCACCCCTCCACTTT. Translation gives CASRSPGRSNSPLHF.

The V and J genes are TRBV30 and TRBJ1-5, with no clear D. The CDR3 runs 17 residues. Germline V CDR1 and CDR2: GTSNPN, SVGIG (reference sequence). The V end was cut by 3 bases, the J end by 10 bases, with 28 bases between. The CDR3 DNA is TGTGCCTGGAGCGATCGAACGACACGCACAATCCCCGGCCCCCAGCATTTT. Its protein is CAWSDRTTRTIPGPQHF.

This clone was picked up one time. The chain recombines TRBV6-2 or TRBV6-3 with TRBJ2-7; D remains ambiguous. Germline V gives CDR1 MNHEY, CDR2 SVGEGT. The CDR3 extends over 12 amino acids. With 5 bases removed from V and 4 bases from J, the gap between germline ends came to 9 bases. The CDR3 nucleotides are TGTGCCAGCAGTGCCGTGGGGTACGAGCAGTACTTC. Translation: CASSAVGYEQYF.

This chain connects TRBV7-2 to TRBJ1-5; D ambiguous. Germline lookup yields CDR1 SGHTA and CDR2 FQGNSA. This CDR3 has 16 residues. V was trimmed by 1 base and J by 3 bases, leaving 13 bases between them. The CDR3 DNA follows: TGTGCCAGCAGCTTAGTGATAGGAGGACCCAATCAGCCCCAGCATTTT. It translates to CASSLVIGGPNQPQHF. Combining the CDR3 with reference TRBV7-2 and TRBJ1-5 gives the whole variable domain GAGVSQSPSNKVTEKGKDVELRCDPISGHTALYWYRQSLGQGLEFLIYFQGNSAPDKSGLPSDRFSAERTGGSVSTLTIQRTQQEDSAVYLCASSLVIGGPNQPQHFGDGTRLSIL.

The rearrangement links TRBV4-3 to TRBJ2-5, with D tentatively TRBD2 (6 bases). The CDR3 covers 18 residues. Trimming took off 2 bases at V and 4 bases at J, with 23 bases between the two ends. In germline, CDR1 is LGHNA, CDR2 YSLEER. CDR3 sequence: CASSQSISYAGLRETQYF. The CDR3 coding sequence is TGCGCCAGCAGCCAATCCATTTCGTATGCGGGACTCCGAGAGACCCAGTACTTC.

The V call is TRBV28, the J call TRBJ1-5; D unclear. This CDR3 region has 14 residues. Germline V lookup: CDR1 MDHEN, CDR2 SYDVKM. V gave up 3 bases and J gave up 7 bases, with 13 bases separating them. The CDR3 sequence is CASSFREGFQPQHF. The DNA for the CDR3 is TGTGCCAGCAGTTTCCGTGAGGGTTTCCAGCCCCAGCATTTT.

This clone was recorded only once. V gene TRBV10-3 combines with J gene TRBJ2-6; D remains unclear. Trimming took off 4 bases at V and 0 bases at J, with 16 bases between the two ends. CDR1 and CDR2 (germline): ENHRY, SYGVKD. This CDR3 comprises 18 residues. CDR3 sequence (DNA): TGTGCCATCAGTGCCGACCGACCGGCCATCTCTGGGGCCAACGTCCTGACTTTC. Translating gives CAISADRPAISGANVLTF.

This sequence joins TRBV2 and TRBJ2-2; D may be TRBD2 (6 bases). The CDR3 spans 16 residues. V was cut by 2 bases and J by 5 bases, with 15 bases left in between. The germline V gene has CDR1 SNHLY and CDR2 FYNNEI. This chain's CDR3 is CASSEFPSAGTGELFF. CDR3 bases: TGTGCCAGCAGTGAATTCCCTAGCGCAGGGACCGGGGAGCTGTTTTTT. The full variable domain, its missing parts supplied by reference TRBV2 and TRBJ2-2, is EPEVTQTPSHQVTQMGQEVILRCVPISNHLYFYWYRQILGQKVEFLVSFYNNEISEKSEIFDDQFSVERPDGSNFTLKIRSTKLEDSAMYFCASSEFPSAGTGELFFGEGSRLTVL.

The chain couples TRBV9 to TRBJ2-1; TRBD2 matches 7 bases. The V gene's germline CDR1 is SGDLS and CDR2 YYNGEE. Losses at the gene ends were 0 bases for V and 7 bases for J; bases not matched to a gene: 4. This CDR3 has 14 residues. Here the CDR3 reads CASSVAGGRNEQFF. The CDR3, as DNA: TGTGCCAGCAGCGTAGCGGGGGGAAGGAATGAGCAGTTCTTC.

This clone has a single count. The CDR3 DNA reads TGTGCCAGCAGCACGAACCTCCGCTATGGCTACACCTTC. As protein: CASSTNLRYGYTF. The gene calls are TRBV7-7 and TRBJ1-2; D not resolved. The CDR3 length is 13 residues. CDR1 SSHAT and CDR2 FNYEAQ come from the germline V gene (reference sequence). V gave up 5 bases and J gave up 4 bases, with 11 bases separating them.

This chain links TRBV2 with TRBJ1-2; D remains ambiguous. The V end was cut by 3 bases, the J end by 4 bases, with 12 bases between. Germline V gene sequence: CDR1 SNHLY, CDR2 FYNNEI. The CDR3 contains 14 residues. The CDR3 protein is CASSDLEGGYGYTF. For the CDR3, the DNA is TGTGCCAGCAGTGATTTAGAGGGTGGCTATGGCTACACCTTC. Full variable domain (remainder filled in from reference TRBV2 and TRBJ1-2): EPEVTQTPSHQVTQMGQEVILRCVPISNHLYFYWYRQILGQKVEFLVSFYNNEISEKSEIFDDQFSVERPDGSNFTLKIRSTKLEDSAMYFCASSDLEGGYGYTFGSGTRLTVV.

The chain has TRBV5-1 and TRBJ2-2; perhaps TRBD1 as D (6 bases). Trimming pared 4 bases from V and 6 bases from J, leaving 10 bases between. Looked up from germline, CDR1 is SGHRS and CDR2 is YFSETQ. This CDR3 has 13 residues. CDR3 amino acids: CASSLQGAGELFF. CDR3 in DNA: TGCGCCAGCAGCCTACAGGGCGCCGGGGAGCTGTTTTTT.

Comment on this clone: The junction does not match germline at one end; this may be a read error. The chain employs TRBV7-2 and TRBJ1-1, with D tentatively TRBD1 (5 bases). This CDR3 region has 15 residues. Germline CDR1 SGHTA, CDR2 FQGNSA. Written as DNA, the CDR3 is TGTGCCAGCAACTTACAGGCCTCGTTGAACACTGAAGCTTTCTTT. The encoded protein is CASNLQASLNTEAFF. Complete variable domain (other parts from reference TRBV7-2 and TRBJ1-1): GAGVSQSPSNKVTEKGKDVELRCDPISGHTALYWYRQSLGQGLEFLIYFQGNSAPDKSGLPSDRFSAERTGGSVSTLTIQRTQQEDSAVYLCASNLQASLNTEAFFGQGTRLTVV.

The chain is built from TRBV19 and TRBJ2-2; 11 bases are a match to TRBD1. Germline CDR1 LNHDA, CDR2 SQIVND (reference sequence). After removal of 6 bases from V and 5 bases from J, the junction contained 14 bases not matched to a gene. The CDR3 runs 18 residues. The CDR3 sequence is CASRNSTGTGGRTGELFF. CDR3 nucleotide sequence: TGTGCCAGTAGGAACTCGACCGGGACAGGGGGGAGGACCGGGGAGCTGTTTTTT.

The chain recombines TRBV3-1 (or the pseudogene TRBV3-2) with TRBJ1-3; D uncertain. Germline assignment: CDR1 LGHDT and CDR2 YNNKEL (reference sequence). V lost 4 bases and J lost 4, with 5 bases in between. The CDR3 covers 12 residues. CDR3 bases: TGTGCCAGCAGCCCGGCAGGAAACACCATATATTTT. Its translation is CASSPAGNTIYF.

The chain joins TRBV7-9 to TRBJ2-3; TRBD2 aligns across 9 bases. Germline V gives CDR1 SEHNR, CDR2 FQNEAQ (reference sequence). V was pared by 5 bases and J by 1 base, with 7 bases of the junction left unmatched. This CDR3 is 16 amino acids long. The CDR3 reads CASSVDLAGRTDTQYF. CDR3 in DNA: TGTGCCAGCAGCGTAGATCTAGCGGGGCGCACAGATACGCAGTATTTT. Looking up the rest from reference TRBV7-9 and TRBJ2-3 gives the full variable domain: DTGVSQNPRHKITKRGQNVTFRCDPISEHNRLYWYRQTLGQGPEFLTYFQNEAQLEKSRLLSDRFSAERPKGSFSTLEIQRTEQGDSAMYLCASSVDLAGRTDTQYFGPGTRLTVL.

This sequence joins TRBV29-1 and TRBJ1-2; 7 bases line up with TRBD1. The CDR3 is 15 amino acids. Trimming at V came to 0 bases and at J to 4 bases, leaving 8 bases not matched to a gene. CDR1 is SQVTM, CDR2 ANQGSEA, per germline. The CDR3 sequence is CSVEDPGQQTYGYTF. The DNA for the CDR3 is TGCAGCGTTGAAGATCCGGGACAGCAAACCTATGGCTACACCTTC.

The V call is TRBV30, the J call TRBJ1-2; TRBD1 agrees at 9 bases. The junction had 7 bases not matched to a gene; V was cut back by 3 bases and J by 5 bases. In germline, CDR1 is GTSNPN, CDR2 SVGIG (reference sequence). This CDR3 comprises 14 residues. The DNA for the CDR3 is TGTGCCTGGAGGACGACAGGGGGTGGGTATGGCTACACCTTC. It encodes CAWRTTGGGYGYTF.

The chain combines TRBV5-1 with TRBJ2-2; D is perhaps TRBD2 (6 bases). Germline loops: CDR1 SGHRS, CDR2 YFSETQ. The CDR3 covers 16 residues. Trimming removed 4 bases from V and 6 bases from J, with 19 bases in between. The CDR3 protein is CASSVTNGGLAGELFF. CDR3 nucleotide sequence: TGCGCCAGCAGCGTGACTAACGGGGGATTGGCCGGGGAGCTGTTTTTT.

This chain uses TRBV7-3 with TRBJ2-3; D may be TRBD2 (5 bases). The CDR3 totals 13 residues. V was shortened by 4 bases and J by 2 bases, with 7 bases between the two germline ends. Germline V CDR1 and CDR2: SGHTA, FQGTGA. As DNA, the CDR3 is TGTGCCAGCAGCTATGGACTCACAGATACGCAGTATTTT. Its protein product is CASSYGLTDTQYF.